Each of the 2 T cell receptor beta chains below was sequenced from the same sample in a study of a mutant IDH1 vaccine in newly diagnosed glioma. For these receptors, no antigen is known. TCRdb keeps only in-frame clones here, not all; method: immunoSEQ multiplex PCR. The sample yields about 40,000 clones, roughly 92% seen once. Time point meaning: week 5, during vaccination. Every vaccination contained 300 ug of the mutant IDH1 20-mer peptide and was paired with topical imiquimod. The sequences come from PBMCs, collected from a glioma patient whose treatment included an IDH1 peptide vaccine. Receptor source: a man aged 50 or older with glioma.

The chain recombines TRBV7-6 with TRBJ2-5; 8 bases agree with TRBD2. The CDR3 is 16 amino acids. Germline trimming cut 2 bases from V and 1 base from J; bases unmatched to any gene: 6. The germline gives CDR1 SGHVS, CDR2 FNYEAQ. CDR3: CASSLWLAGTQETQYF. Written as DNA, the CDR3 is TGTGCCAGCAGCTTATGGCTAGCGGGTACCCAAGAGACCCAGTACTTC.

The chain recombines TRBV5-1 with TRBJ1-4; TRBD1 might be the D (5 bases). The V end lost 0 bases, the J end lost 4 bases, and 7 bases lay between the germline ends. The CDR3 runs to 14 residues. Germline CDR1 reads SGHRS; CDR2 reads YFSETQ. The chain's CDR3 is CASSLEGLNEKLFF. DNA for the CDR3: TGCGCCAGCAGCTTGGAGGGGCTTAATGAAAAACTGTTTTTT.